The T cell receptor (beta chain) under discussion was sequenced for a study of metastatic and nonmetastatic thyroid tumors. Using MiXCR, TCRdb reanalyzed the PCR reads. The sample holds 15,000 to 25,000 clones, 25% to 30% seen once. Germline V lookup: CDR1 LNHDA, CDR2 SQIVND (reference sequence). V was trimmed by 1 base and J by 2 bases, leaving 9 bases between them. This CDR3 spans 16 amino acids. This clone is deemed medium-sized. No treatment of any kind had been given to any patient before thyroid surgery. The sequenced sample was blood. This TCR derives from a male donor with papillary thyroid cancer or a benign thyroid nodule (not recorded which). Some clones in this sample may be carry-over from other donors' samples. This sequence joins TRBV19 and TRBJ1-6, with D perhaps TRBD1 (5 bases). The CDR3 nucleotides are TGTGCCAGTAGTATAGCCGGGACCACCTATAATTCACCCCTCCACTTT. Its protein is CASSIAGTTYNSPLHF.